Shown below are 22 T cell receptor beta chains from a single sample sequenced in a study of T cell changes during pregnancy in multiple sclerosis. Repertoires were generated with immunoSEQ multiplex PCR, while TCRdb's copy carries only in-frame clones and drops some. The table records 65,000 to 75,000 clones, roughly 92% of them present only once. Source: peripheral blood, taken after pregnancy. These receptors all come from a female donor in good health, enrolled as a control in a pregnancy study.

The chain links TRBV4-1 to TRBJ2-2; 7 bases align to TRBD2. The CDR3 covers 17 residues. Per the germline V gene, CDR1 is MGHRA and CDR2 is YSYEKL. V lost 1 base to trimming and J lost 3 bases; unmatched junction nucleotides: 8. DNA of the CDR3: TGCGCCAGCAGCCAAGTAGACGTCGGGGGGTACACCGGGGAGCTGTTTTTT. It is translated as CASSQVDVGGYTGELFF.

The chain carries TRBV5-1 and TRBJ2-1; TRBD1 aligns across 9 bases. V shed 5 bases and J 7 bases; nucleotides not matched to a gene: 10. The germline gives CDR1 SGHRS, CDR2 YFSETQ. The length of the CDR3 is 15 residues. The CDR3 sequence is CASRNPGQGLNEQFF. The CDR3 nucleotides are TGCGCCAGCAGAAACCCGGGACAGGGTTTGAATGAGCAGTTCTTC.

The J gene is TRBJ2-1, the V gene TRBV7-2, with D perhaps TRBD2 (6 bases). CDR1 SGHTA and CDR2 FQGNSA come from the germline V gene. Trimming pared 2 bases from V and 4 bases from J, leaving 12 bases between. The CDR3 consists of 15 residues. CDR3 nucleotide sequence: TGTGCCAGCAGCTTACAGTCTAGCGTATACAATGAGCAGTTCTTC. Translating it yields CASSLQSSVYNEQFF.

The V call is TRBV6-7, the J call TRBJ2-3; D is perhaps TRBD2 (5 bases). TRBV6-7 is noted as an ORF with a role that remains uncertain. Trimming cost V 7 bases and J 0 bases, with 8 bases left between them. The CDR3 loop spans 13 amino acids. In nucleotides, the CDR3 is TGTGCCAGCATCGAGGGAAGCACAGATACGCAGTATTTT. As protein: CASIEGSTDTQYF.

V gene TRBV6-5 combines with J gene TRBJ2-7; 7 bases line up with TRBD1. Unmatched junction bases numbered 7, after V lost 3 bases and J lost 2 bases. The CDR3 has 15 residues. Per the germline V gene, CDR1 is MNHEY and CDR2 is SVGAGI. CDR3 sequence reads: CASSYTGQATYEQYF. The CDR3 nucleotides read TGTGCCAGCAGTTATACCGGACAGGCCACCTACGAGCAGTACTTC.

The chain links TRBV28 to TRBJ2-3, with 11 nucleotides matching TRBD2. After removal of 6 bases from V and 4 bases from J, the junction contained 9 bases not matched to a gene. The CDR3 consists of 16 residues. Looked up from germline, CDR1 is MDHEN and CDR2 is SYDVKM. CDR3 nucleotide sequence: TGTGCCAGCAGACATACTAGCGGGAGTAGATCAGATACGCAGTATTTT. Protein product: CASRHTSGSRSDTQYF. Supplemented by reference TRBV28 and TRBJ2-3, the full variable domain reads DVKVTQSSRYLVKRTGEKVFLECVQDMDHENMFWYRQDPGLGLRLIYFSYDVKMKEKGDIPEGYSVSREKKERFSLILESASTNQTSMYLCASRHTSGSRSDTQYFGPGTRLTVL.

This rearrangement joins TRBV11-2 to TRBJ2-5; 12 nucleotides align to TRBD1. The tail of the sequence fits TRBJ2-7 better, so the J call may be wrong. The CDR3 runs to 15 residues. Germline CDR1 SGHAT, CDR2 FQNNGV. The CDR3 DNA follows: TGTGCCAGCAGCGTGGGACAGGGGGCGCGGGGCGAGCAGTACTTC. It encodes CASSVGQGARGEQYF.

The V call is TRBV27, the J call TRBJ1-2; 7 nucleotides agree with TRBD1. Germline V gene lookup returns CDR1 MNHEY and CDR2 SMNVEV (reference sequence). V lost 4 bases, J lost 5 bases, and 10 bases stayed unmatched. This CDR3 is 15 amino acids long. The CDR3 DNA sequence: TGTGCCAGCAGTTCTCACACAGGGGCCCTTTATGGCTACACCTTC. This translates into CASSSHTGALYGYTF.

The CDR3 DNA follows: TGCGCCAGCAGCTTAGCGGGGGGGCTGGGAGATACGCAGTATTTT. Protein sequence: CASSLAGGLGDTQYF. J is TRBJ2-3 and V is TRBV5-1; 10 nucleotides align to TRBD2. CDR1 is SGHRS, CDR2 YFSETQ, per germline. The CDR3 has 15 amino acids. V gave up 2 bases and J gave up 5 bases; unmatched junction bases: 5.

This chain uses TRBV5-1 with TRBJ1-4; D is unclear. CDR1 SGHRS and CDR2 YFSETQ come from the germline V gene. CDR3 length: 16 amino acids. Trimming cost V 0 bases and J 1 base, with 10 bases left between them. The CDR3 protein is CASSLEGVGTNEKLFF. Here the CDR3 DNA reads TGCGCCAGCAGCTTGGAGGGAGTGGGAACTAATGAAAAACTGTTTTTT.

The chain combines TRBV5-4 with TRBJ1-1; the D is unclear. CDR1 SGHNT and CDR2 YYREEE come from the germline V gene (reference sequence). Trimming took 4 bases from V and 1 from J, leaving 11 bases between them. CDR3 length equals 14 residues. The CDR3 nucleotides read TGTGCCAGCAGCGGTCGCGGCCAGAACACTGAAGCTTTCTTT. Amino acids: CASSGRGQNTEAFF.

The chain employs TRBV4-1 and TRBJ1-2; no definite D call. Germline-derived CDR1 and CDR2 are MGHRA and YSYEKL. The CDR3 covers 15 residues. V lost 0 bases to trimming and J lost 2 bases, with 10 bases between them. CDR3 nucleotides: TGCGCCAGCAGCCAAGATAGAATATTAAACTATGGCTACACCTTC. It translates to CASSQDRILNYGYTF.

The chain combines TRBV7-9 with TRBJ2-7; 8 bases align to TRBD2. This CDR3 spans 15 amino acids. Losses at the gene ends were 6 bases for V and 1 base for J; bases not matched to a gene: 8. Germline assignment: CDR1 SEHNR and CDR2 FQNEAQ (reference sequence). The CDR3 is CASSPLAGESYEQYF. The CDR3 DNA is TGTGCCAGCAGTCCGCTAGCGGGCGAATCCTACGAGCAGTACTTC.

The chain couples TRBV19 to TRBJ2-7; D perhaps matches TRBD2 (6 bases). Deletions cut 5 bases from V and 3 bases from J, with 14 bases between. Per germline, CDR1 LNHDA and CDR2 SQIVND (reference sequence). The CDR3 sequence is 14 residues long. Here the CDR3 DNA reads TGTGCCAGTAGTTTAGGCGGGGTGGACTACGAGCAGTACTTC. This sequence encodes CASSLGGVDYEQYF. Variable domain in full (rest from reference TRBV19 and TRBJ2-7): DGGITQSPKYLFRKEGQNVTLSCEQNLNHDAMYWYRQDPGQGLRLIYYSQIVNDFQKGDIAEGYSVSREKKESFPLTVTSAQKNPTAFYLCASSLGGVDYEQYFGPGTRLTVT.

This chain joins TRBV19 and TRBJ1-1, with 10 nucleotides matching TRBD1. Trimming cost V 4 bases and J 3 bases; bases outside gene matches: 2. Germline CDR1 is LNHDA and CDR2 is SQIVND (reference sequence). The length of the CDR3 is 14 residues. The CDR3 DNA follows: TGTGCCAGTAGTAGACAGGGGGCGGACACTGAAGCTTTCTTT. The encoded protein is CASSRQGADTEAFF.

The chain combines TRBV15 with TRBJ1-4; perhaps TRBD1 as D (5 bases). Deletions cut 4 bases from V and 5 bases from J, with 8 bases between. Germline CDR1 reads LNHNV; CDR2 reads YYDKDF (reference sequence). The CDR3 is 13 amino acids. CDR3 coding DNA: TGTGCCACCAGCAATAGGGGAAATGAAAAACTGTTTTTT. It codes for CATSNRGNEKLFF.

The chain has TRBV7-2 and TRBJ1-2, with 7 positions matching TRBD1. Trimming cost V 5 bases and J 0 bases; bases outside gene matches: 15. This CDR3 has 18 amino acids. CDR1 is SGHTA, CDR2 FQGNSA, per germline. The CDR3 coding sequence is TGTGCCAGCAGCATAAGGCCGGGACAGAGGTCTCCTAACTATGGCTACACCTTC. Protein sequence: CASSIRPGQRSPNYGYTF.

The chain has TRBV28 and TRBJ2-1; tentatively, D is TRBD1 (6 bases). The CDR3 covers 18 residues. Germline CDR1 is MDHEN and CDR2 is SYDVKM. Trimming took 4 bases from V and 0 from J, leaving 19 bases between them. The CDR3 protein is CASSSYPGQPNSYNEQFF. DNA of the CDR3: TGTGCCAGCAGTTCCTACCCCGGACAGCCCAACTCCTACAATGAGCAGTTCTTC.

J is TRBJ1-3 and V is TRBV27; 8 nucleotides match TRBD1. The trim removed 5 bases at V and 2 bases at J, leaving 5 bases unmatched. The germline V gene encodes CDR1 MNHEY and CDR2 SMNVEV (reference sequence). The CDR3 length is 15 residues. CDR3 residues: CASSVATGAGNTIYF. The CDR3 DNA reads TGTGCCAGCAGTGTCGCGACAGGGGCTGGAAACACCATATATTTT.

In DNA form, the CDR3 reads TGTGCCAGCAGTACCCAGACAGGTTCGTACGAGCAGTACTTC. Translated: CASSTQTGSYEQYF. The chain has TRBV6-6 and TRBJ2-7, with a tentative D call TRBD1 (6 bases). The CDR3 extends over 14 amino acids. The germline gives CDR1 MNHNY, CDR2 SVGAGI (reference sequence). Trimming took off 5 bases at V and 4 bases at J, with 15 bases between the two ends.

This clone occurred a few times. The chain employs TRBV28 and TRBJ1-3; possibly TRBD1 for D (6 bases). This CDR3 region has 14 residues. Deletions cut 6 bases from V and 0 bases from J, with 9 bases between. Germline assignment: CDR1 MDHEN and CDR2 SYDVKM. In DNA, the CDR3 is TGTGCCAGCAGACTACAGGGCTCTGGAAACACCATATATTTT. Protein: CASRLQGSGNTIYF.

This chain links TRBV5-1 with TRBJ1-3; unclear D gene. Germline V CDR1 and CDR2: SGHRS, YFSETQ. The CDR3 runs 15 residues. V was shortened by 1 base and J by 0 bases, with 8 bases between the two germline ends. This CDR3 reads CASSLTGSSGNTIYF. The CDR3 DNA sequence: TGCGCCAGCAGCTTGACGGGGAGCTCTGGAAACACCATATATTTT.